Detailed here is one T cell receptor (beta chain). Here immunoSEQ multiplex PCR was the method, and the copy in TCRdb shows in-frame clones only, minus some. The data contain about 200,000 clones, 70% to 90% of them singletons. This entry is derived from a study of cytomegalovirus exposure and HLA in healthy donors. Sequenced material: PBMCs. This sequence was found in a woman between 18 and 29 years old in good health and CMV-seronegative.

The CDR3 DNA reads TGTGCCAGCAGTGGACAGCTGATTCGAAGCCCCGAAGCTTTCTTT. Amino acids: CASSGQLIRSPEAFF. This chain joins TRBV6-1 and TRBJ1-1; the D gene is possibly TRBD1 (5 bases). CDR1 is MNHNS, CDR2 SASEGT, per germline. With 4 bases removed from V and 8 bases from J, the gap between germline ends came to 20 bases. The CDR3 is 15 amino acids.